This T cell receptor beta chain was captured by sequencing in a study of T cells in localized non-small cell lung cancer. Overall study results and limits: Greater T cell density in blood accompanied longer overall survival. Uninvolved adjacent lung, not tumor, had the highest T cell clonality. Detection in adjacent lung was observed for a median 57 of the top 100 tumor clones.

V dropped 4 bases and J dropped 1; count of bases not matched to a gene: 3. Germline assignment: CDR1 SGHRS and CDR2 YFSETQ. The CDR3 has 15 residues. About this clone itself: Its antigen is unknown.

Sequenced by immunoSEQ multiplex PCR; TCRdb stores in-frame clones only, minus some. The table lists around 30,000 clones, over 80% of them singletons. The origin of this receptor is a male donor older than 55 with stage I lung adenocarcinoma. The chain employs TRBV5-1 and TRBJ2-5; 11 positions agree with TRBD2. The source material was peripheral blood, sampled before any cancer treatment. The CDR3 DNA follows: TGCGCCAGCAGCCCCGGGACTAGCGGCCAAGAGACCCAGTACTTC. It is translated as CASSPGTSGQETQYF.